This TCR beta chain originates from a study of beta chain features in type 1 diabetes. Whole-study results and caveats: Moderately but significantly shorter TCRB CDR3s were found in Type 1 diabetes patients in all four CD4+ subsets.

Comments on this clone: Its target is unknown.

The sequenced template was cDNA made from the entire isolated RNA. Here immunoSEQ multiplex PCR was the method, and the copy in TCRdb shows in-frame clones only, minus some. Of more than 550,000 clones listed, about 14% were seen once; the top ten hold just under 0.04%. V was clipped by 0 bases and J by 4 bases; unmatched bases: 8. Germline CDR1 is MGHRA and CDR2 is YSYEKL. The CDR3 runs to 17 residues. Material for sequencing was naive CD4+ T cells from blood. The chain employs TRBV4-1 and TRBJ2-5; 10 nucleotides agree with TRBD2. The source is a young man with type 1 diabetes. The CDR3: CASSQEGLAFSGETQYF. CDR3 nucleotide sequence: TGCGCCAGCAGCCAAGAGGGACTAGCGTTCTCCGGAGAGACCCAGTACTTC.